A single T cell receptor (beta chain) is shown here with its context. This sample stems from a study of blood T cell repertoires in COVID-19. Looking at the study overall: Italy, Spain and the United States were the sources of the convalescent and acute COVID-19 samples. Sources were T cells, B-cell-depleted T cells, or PBMCs; the material itself was cDNA or gDNA.

Per the original data handling: Reference gene primer amplification gave estimated nucleated cell counts. Sequencing was performed with immunoSEQ multiplex PCR; in TCRdb, only in-frame clones are kept and a portion is missing. That table gives V, J and clone size, and the DNA gave D and trimming. The table lists tens of thousands of clones, around three quarters of them singletons. The CDR3 extends over 15 amino acids. Germline loops: CDR1 MNHEY, CDR2 SMNVEV (reference sequence). With V trimmed by 8 bases and J by 2 bases, 11 bases remained unmatched. The receptor was derived from a man aged 55 to 70 with active or convalescent COVID-19. The sequenced sample was peripheral blood. V gene TRBV27 combines with J gene TRBJ1-1; TRBD1 matches at 7 bases. CDR3 in amino acids: CASVRGATLNTEAFF. CDR3 sequence (DNA): TGTGCCAGCGTCAGGGGGGCGACCCTAAACACTGAAGCTTTCTTT.